Following are 26 T cell receptor beta chains from one sample sequenced in a study of CD8 T cells in Susac syndrome. The authors reverse transcribed roughly 0.45 to 1 ug RNA with random hexamers. TCRdb redid the calling of the immunoSEQ multiplex PCR reads with MiXCR, one entry per CDR3 protein. The sample lists 130,000 or so distinct CDR3 sequences, 90% to 95% occurring once. The sequenced sample was CD4+ T cells from PBMCs. The origin of the receptors is a human donor in good health.

The chain is built from TRBV6-5 and TRBJ1-1; D perhaps matches TRBD1 (5 bases). CDR3 length equals 13 residues. V was shortened by 2 bases and J by 9 bases, with 13 bases between the two germline ends. The germline CDR1 and CDR2 sequences are MNHEY and SVGAGI. The chain's CDR3 is CASSYPPGGQAFF. CDR3 DNA sequence: TGTGCCAGCAGTTACCCCCCCGGGGGACAAGCTTTCTTT.

The chain uses TRBV7-2 and TRBJ2-2; D unclear. Per the germline V gene, CDR1 is SGHTA and CDR2 is FQGNSA. V lost 1 base to trimming and J lost 5 bases, with 11 bases between them. This CDR3 contains 15 residues. The CDR3 DNA sequence: TGTGCCAGCAGCTTAGACTCTATGCAGACCGGGGAGCTGTTTTTT. Its translation is CASSLDSMQTGELFF.

This clonotype appeared once. The gene calls are TRBV28 and TRBJ2-5; D remains unclear. CDR1 is MDHEN, CDR2 SYDVKM, per germline. This CDR3 is built from 14 residues. Trimming left V 2 bases short and J 4 bases short, with 11 bases between. The CDR3 DNA reads TGTGCCAGCAGTTTAGGATCCCACAGAGAGACCCAGTACTTC. It specifies CASSLGSHRETQYF.

The chain recombines TRBV9 with TRBJ2-5, with D tentatively TRBD1 or TRBD2 (6 bases each). Trimming took 1 base from V and 9 from J, leaving 10 bases between them. Germline values: CDR1 SGDLS, CDR2 YYNGEE. CDR3 length equals 12 residues. The CDR3 sequence: CASSVTGGPQYF. The DNA for the CDR3 is TGTGCCAGCAGCGTAACTGGGGGGCCCCAGTACTTC.

This chain links TRBV21-1 with TRBJ2-1; TRBD1 is the table's D call, not checked against the DNA. TRBV21-1 is classified as a pseudogene. This CDR3 region has 14 residues. The DNA of the CDR3 is TGTGCCAGCATCCACGAGACAGGGGGCCATGAGCAGTTCTTC. Amino acid sequence: CASIHETGGHEQFF.

The genes are TRBV28 and TRBJ1-2; D unclear. Germline V lookup: CDR1 MDHEN, CDR2 SYDVKM. The CDR3 covers 15 residues. Trimming shortened V by 2 bases and J by 6 bases, and 16 bases separated the two germline ends. CDR3 protein: CASSLSISLEDGYTF. The CDR3 DNA reads as TGTGCCAGCAGTTTAAGTATATCCCTGGAGGATGGCTACACCTTC.

The gene calls are TRBV30 and TRBJ1-2, with D possibly being TRBD1 (6 bases). Germline loops: CDR1 GTSNPN, CDR2 SVGIG (reference sequence). With 0 bases removed from V and 4 bases from J, the gap between germline ends came to 9 bases. The length of the CDR3 is 13 residues. DNA for the CDR3: TGTGCCTGGAGTGTAAAAGGGGGCTATGGCTACACCTTC. Amino acids: CAWSVKGGYGYTF.

The chain recombines TRBV9 with TRBJ2-5; TRBD1 agrees at 9 bases. The CDR3 runs 15 residues. Per germline, CDR1 SGDLS and CDR2 YYNGEE. Trimming removed 2 bases from V and 5 bases from J; junction bases left unmatched: 7. The chain's CDR3 is CASSVGTGFGETQYF. CDR3 nucleotide sequence: TGTGCCAGCAGCGTCGGGACAGGGTTCGGGGAGACCCAGTACTTC. Supplemented by reference TRBV9 and TRBJ2-5, the full variable domain reads DSGVTQTPKHLITATGQRVTLRCSPRSGDLSVYWYQQSLDQGLQFLIQYYNGEERAKGNILERFSAQQFPDLHSELNLSSLELGDSALYFCASSVGTGFGETQYFGPGTRLLVL.

The CDR3, as DNA: TGTGCCAGCGGGTTGGAGGGGCAGCCCCAGCATTTT. This encodes CASGLEGQPQHF. The chain uses TRBV6-5 and TRBJ1-5; D might be TRBD1 (5 bases). Germline V CDR1 and CDR2: MNHEY, SVGAGI. The ends were cut back, 8 bases at V and 7 bases at J, with 12 bases in the middle. This CDR3 has 12 residues.

The V call is TRBV6-1, the J call TRBJ1-1, with 8 nucleotides matching TRBD1. The CDR3 covers 17 residues. The V segment lost 6 bases and the J segment 1 base; nucleotides outside the gene matches: 13. From germline, CDR1 is MNHNS and CDR2 SASEGT. The DNA of the CDR3 is TGTGCCAGCAGCTTGCTGGCCGGGACAGGAGCGAACACTGAAGCTTTCTTT. It translates to CASSLLAGTGANTEAFF.

The gene calls are TRBV19 and TRBJ2-2, with 9 nucleotides matching TRBD2. From germline, CDR1 is LNHDA and CDR2 SQIVND (reference sequence). After removal of 7 bases from V and 4 bases from J, the junction contained 7 bases not matched to a gene. This CDR3 region has 15 residues. The CDR3 sequence: CASTHLAGLTGELFF. CDR3 DNA sequence: TGTGCCAGTACCCATCTAGCGGGGCTCACCGGGGAGCTGTTTTTT.

The rearrangement joins TRBV5-1 to TRBJ2-2, with TRBD1 as a possible D gene (5 bases). V lost 0 bases and J 2 bases, leaving 8 bases between the germline ends. Germline assignment: CDR1 SGHRS and CDR2 YFSETQ. The CDR3 extends over 15 amino acids. The CDR3 DNA is TGCGCCAGCAGCTTGGGGACACAAAACACCGGGGAGCTGTTTTTT. This gives the protein CASSLGTQNTGELFF.

V gene TRBV27 combines with J gene TRBJ2-5; TRBD2 aligns across 9 bases. The CDR3 is made up of 15 amino acids. After removal of 5 bases from V and 2 bases from J, the junction contained 6 bases not matched to a gene. The germline V gene has CDR1 MNHEY and CDR2 SMNVEV (reference sequence). CDR3 amino acids: CASSLRLADQETQYF. Written as DNA, the CDR3 is TGTGCCAGCAGTCTCAGACTAGCGGATCAAGAGACCCAGTACTTC.

The DNA of the CDR3 is TGTGCCAGCAGTTTAGGAGCGGCGGGAGGGGAGGAAGAGACCCAGTACTTC. Translated, it gives CASSLGAAGGEEETQYF. This rearrangement joins TRBV12-3 or TRBV12-4 to TRBJ2-5, with TRBD2 identical over 9 bases. The trim removed 1 base at V and 3 bases at J, leaving 9 bases unmatched. This CDR3 comprises 17 residues.

This clonotype appeared once. The chain has TRBV20-1 and TRBJ1-1, with 9 positions matching TRBD1. Germline V gives CDR1 DFQATT, CDR2 SNEGSKA (reference sequence). After removal of 5 bases from V and 3 bases from J, the junction contained 7 bases not matched to a gene. The CDR3 is 14 amino acids. The CDR3 loop is CSAGRTGVDTEAFF. CDR3 in DNA: TGCAGTGCTGGGAGGACAGGGGTCGACACTGAAGCTTTCTTT.

The count of this clonotype is one. The CDR3 spells CASSQDLGFQGTGELFF. The CDR3 DNA reads as TGTGCCAGCAGCCAAGATTTGGGGTTCCAAGGGACCGGGGAGCTGTTTTTT. This sequence joins TRBV3-1 and TRBJ2-2; unclear D gene. The CDR3 length is 17 residues. The V end was cut by 0 bases, the J end by 5 bases, with 16 bases between. Germline loops: CDR1 LGHDT, CDR2 YNNKEL (reference sequence).

The rearrangement uses TRBV6-1 and TRBJ2-1, with 7 bases that match TRBD1. This CDR3 is built from 15 residues. With 3 bases clipped from V and 5 bases from J, the junction kept 7 bases outside the gene matches. CDR1 is MNHNS, CDR2 SASEGT, per germline. The CDR3 spells CASSEETGFNNEQFF. Here the CDR3 DNA reads TGTGCCAGCAGTGAGGAGACAGGGTTTAACAATGAGCAGTTCTTC.

This clonotype was seen once. Here the CDR3 DNA reads TGTGCCAGCAGCTTCCAGGGGTCGTTGGGCACTGAAGCTTTCTTT. It yields the protein CASSFQGSLGTEAFF. V and J are TRBV5-4 and TRBJ1-1; TRBD1 is a possible D gene (6 bases). V lost 2 bases to trimming and J lost 4 bases, with 15 bases between them. Germline CDR1 and CDR2: SGHNT and YYREEE (reference sequence). The length of the CDR3 is 15 residues.

This clonotype was seen only once. The chain employs TRBV5-6 and TRBJ1-1, with 8 bases that match TRBD1. CDR3 length equals 13 residues. With 5 bases clipped from V and 7 bases from J, the junction kept 7 bases outside the gene matches. Germline V gives CDR1 SGHDT, CDR2 YYEEEE. The CDR3, as DNA: TGTGCCAGCAGGCGAGGACAGGGTTTTGAAGCTTTCTTT. Translating it yields CASRRGQGFEAFF.

The genes are TRBV29-1 and TRBJ2-7; possibly TRBD1 for D (7 bases). Germline-derived CDR1 and CDR2 are SQVTM and ANQGSEA. V dropped 4 bases and J dropped 4 bases, with 17 bases sitting between them. The CDR3 totals 14 residues. The DNA of the CDR3 is TGCAGCGTTGGCGGGACAGAGAGGGGGTACGAGCAGTACTTC. Residues: CSVGGTERGYEQYF.

This chain links TRBV28 with TRBJ1-6; D remains unclear. Germline CDR1 MDHEN, CDR2 SYDVKM. CDR3 length equals 14 residues. V lost 11 bases, J lost 5 bases, and 16 bases lay in between. In DNA, the CDR3 is TGTGCCGGAATGCACAGTAGGGATAATTCACCCCTCCACTTT. It specifies CAGMHSRDNSPLHF.

V is TRBV19 and J is TRBJ2-5; 11 bases are shared with TRBD2. The CDR3 consists of 15 residues. Losses at the gene ends were 5 bases for V and 2 bases for J; bases not matched to a gene: 4. Germline CDR1 reads LNHDA; CDR2 reads SQIVND (reference sequence). CDR3 sequence reads: CASSGLAGNQETQYF. Here the CDR3 DNA reads TGTGCCAGTAGTGGACTAGCGGGTAATCAAGAGACCCAGTACTTC.

This chain connects TRBV6-5 to TRBJ2-7; the D is unclear. CDR3 length: 13 residues. The germline V gene encodes CDR1 MNHEY and CDR2 SVGAGI. V shed 2 bases and J shed 3 bases, with 8 bases lying between them. CDR3 in amino acids: CASSYRRYYEQYF. The CDR3 DNA reads as TGTGCCAGCAGTTACCGGCGCTACTACGAGCAGTACTTC.

This sequence joins TRBV19 and TRBJ2-2; D may match TRBD1 or TRBD2 (6 bases each). The germline gives CDR1 LNHDA, CDR2 SQIVND (reference sequence). Trimming left V 3 bases short and J 0 bases short, with 8 bases between. CDR3 size: 15 residues. The CDR3 sequence is CASSIGGANTGELFF. In nucleotides, the CDR3 is TGTGCCAGTAGTATCGGGGGCGCGAACACCGGGGAGCTGTTTTTT.

The chain combines TRBV7-2 with TRBJ2-5; 7 positions match TRBD1. Germline V gives CDR1 SGHTA, CDR2 FQGNSA. J was trimmed by 4 bases and V by 5 bases; bases with no gene match: 10. This CDR3 spans 15 amino acids. The CDR3: CASSVQGVGRETQYF. DNA for the CDR3: TGTGCCAGCAGCGTTCAGGGGGTCGGACGAGAGACCCAGTACTTC.

The chain couples TRBV6-2 or TRBV6-3 to TRBJ2-2, with 11 bases identical to TRBD2. The CDR3 is 16 amino acids. V was clipped by 3 bases and J by 6 bases; unmatched bases: 6. The germline V gene has CDR1 MNHEY and CDR2 SVGEGT. Written as DNA, the CDR3 is TGTGCCAGCAGTTATTATAGCGGGAGGGGAGCCGGGGAGCTGTTTTTT. Translated, it gives CASSYYSGRGAGELFF.